Each of the 7 T cell receptor beta chains below was sequenced from the same sample in a study of cytomegalovirus exposure and HLA in healthy donors. Libraries were prepared by immunoSEQ multiplex PCR; TCRdb keeps only in-frame clonotypes and omits some of them. Of 200,000 or so clones in the sample, approximately 82% were seen once. The sequencing sample was made of PBMCs. These receptor sequences come from a young woman in good health and CMV-seropositive.

This clone came up a few times. The chain carries TRBV6-5 and TRBJ1-3; D ambiguous. The CDR3 loop spans 15 amino acids. Germline-derived CDR1 and CDR2 are MNHEY and SVGAGI. V dropped 4 bases and J dropped 1 base, with 11 bases sitting between them. The CDR3 DNA sequence: TGTGCCAGCAGTTCAAACAGCAATTCTGGAAACACCATATATTTT. Translating gives CASSSNSNSGNTIYF.

This clone was seen a few times. In DNA form, the CDR3 reads TGTGCCAGCTCACTTGACAGGAACTATGGCTACACCTTC. Translating it yields CASSLDRNYGYTF. This chain joins TRBV18 and TRBJ1-2, with D possibly TRBD1 on 6 matching bases. Germline assignment: CDR1 KGHSH and CDR2 LQKENI. The germline V and J ends were trimmed by 4 bases and 2 bases, with 8 bases remaining between them. The CDR3 runs 13 residues.

The rearrangement links TRBV5-1 to TRBJ2-4; TRBD1 is a possible D gene (5 bases). V lost 0 bases to trimming and J lost 15 bases, with 19 bases between them. This CDR3 comprises 14 residues. Germline CDR1 reads SGHRS; CDR2 reads YFSETQ. The DNA of the CDR3 is TGCGCCAGCAGCTTGGAGGGTTCAGGGAAAGGAAGGTACTTC. Translation: CASSLEGSGKGRYF.

The chain joins TRBV6-5 to TRBJ2-5; 7 bases fit TRBD1. The CDR3 is made up of 14 amino acids. V lost 2 bases to trimming and J lost 5 bases; unmatched junction nucleotides: 5. CDR1 MNHEY and CDR2 SVGAGI come from the germline V gene. This CDR3 is CASSYVDRAETQYF. In nucleotides, the CDR3 is TGTGCCAGCAGTTACGTCGACAGGGCGGAGACCCAGTACTTC.

This chain joins TRBV19 and TRBJ1-5; 8 nucleotides match TRBD1. The junction had 6 bases not matched to a gene; V was cut back by 8 bases and J by 6 bases. This CDR3 contains 13 residues. CDR1 and CDR2 (germline): LNHDA, SQIVND (reference sequence). The CDR3 loop is CASATGGSQPQHF. CDR3 nucleotide sequence: TGTGCCAGTGCCACAGGGGGGAGTCAGCCCCAGCATTTT.

About this clone itself: The junction does not match germline at one end; this may be a read error. The rearrangement joins TRBV6-1 to TRBJ1-1, with D possibly being TRBD1 (6 bases). Germline-derived CDR1 and CDR2 are MNHNS and SASEGT. The CDR3 extends over 13 amino acids. For the CDR3, the DNA is TGTGCCAGCGGTACAGGGTTGAATACTGAAGCTTTCTTT. Protein sequence: CASGTGLNTEAFF.

This rearrangement joins TRBV6-6 to TRBJ1-2; D not resolved. Per the germline V gene, CDR1 is MNHNY and CDR2 is SVGAGI (reference sequence). The CDR3 consists of 13 residues. Trimming stripped 6 bases from V and 5 bases from J, with 13 bases between. The DNA of the CDR3 is TGTGCCAGCAGCCGCTCGGGGAGTTATGGCTACACCTTC. This codes for CASSRSGSYGYTF.